The 16 T cell receptor beta chains below come from one sample, sequenced in a study of T cell responses to AZD1222 COVID-19 vaccine. Sequencing was performed with immunoSEQ multiplex PCR; in TCRdb, only in-frame clones are kept and a portion is missing. Among 100,000 or so clones listed, about 87% were seen once. The sample was peripheral blood, taken on day 0 of AZD1222 vaccination. All receptors come from an adult in good health.

The rearrangement links TRBV28 to TRBJ2-3, with TRBD2 as a possible D gene (5 bases). Germline-derived CDR1 and CDR2 are MDHEN and SYDVKM. Trimming cost V 8 bases and J 0 bases, with 12 bases left between them. This CDR3 is built from 14 residues. The CDR3 nucleotides read TGTGCCAGCGGAAAGGGCGGGAGCACAGATACGCAGTATTTT. The encoded protein is CASGKGGSTDTQYF.

The chain has TRBV5-1 and TRBJ2-1; no clear D gene. V lost 5 bases, J lost 0 bases, and 9 bases lay in between. CDR1 is SGHRS, CDR2 YFSETQ, per germline. The CDR3 totals 14 residues. In nucleotides, the CDR3 is TGCGCCAGCAGGGACGTCAGCTCCTACAATGAGCAGTTCTTC. Protein product: CASRDVSSYNEQFF.

The rearrangement links TRBV20-1 to TRBJ2-3; 8 positions agree with TRBD1. Germline CDR1 DFQATT, CDR2 SNEGSKA (reference sequence). J gave up 9 bases and V 8 bases, and 4 bases lay outside the gene matches. CDR3 size: 10 residues. The CDR3 reads CSTTGGTQYF. The CDR3 DNA reads as TGCAGTACTACAGGGGGAACGCAGTATTTT.

This chain uses TRBV7-8 with TRBJ1-2; TRBD1 agrees at 8 bases. The germline V gene has CDR1 SGHVS and CDR2 FQNEAQ. V lost 5 bases, J lost 4 bases, and 9 bases stayed unmatched. The CDR3 length is 15 residues. CDR3 sequence reads: CASSPDRAGTYGYTF. The CDR3 region has the DNA TGTGCCAGCAGCCCGGACAGGGCGGGAACCTATGGCTACACCTTC.

The chain uses TRBV3-1 (or the pseudogene TRBV3-2) and TRBJ2-5, with TRBD2 matching 10 bases. The CDR3 length is 15 residues. Germline CDR1 is LGHDT and CDR2 is YNNKEL (reference sequence). The V and J ends lost 5 bases and 6 bases, in that order; junction bases with no gene match: 9. The CDR3 sequence: CASSSTSGNAKTQYF. The CDR3 nucleotides read TGTGCCAGCAGCTCCACTAGCGGGAATGCCAAGACCCAGTACTTC.

V gene TRBV29-1 combines with J gene TRBJ2-5, with 13 bases matching TRBD2. This CDR3 has 16 residues. The V segment lost 6 bases and the J segment 2 bases; nucleotides outside the gene matches: 9. Germline loops: CDR1 SQVTM, CDR2 ANQGSEA. The CDR3 nucleotides are TGCAGCGTAGACGGACTAGCGGGAGTGAAACAAGAGACCCAGTACTTC. This gives the protein CSVDGLAGVKQETQYF.

This chain links TRBV5-1 with TRBJ1-1, with D perhaps matching TRBD1 (5 bases). Germline loops: CDR1 SGHRS, CDR2 YFSETQ. Deletions cut 3 bases from V and 2 bases from J, with 17 bases between. There are 16 residues in the CDR3. The CDR3 sequence is CASSSGRALFNTEAFF. For the CDR3, the DNA is TGCGCCAGCAGCTCGGGACGGGCCCTTTTTAACACTGAAGCTTTCTTT.

V and J are TRBV7-2 and TRBJ2-1; 16 bases line up with TRBD2. Unmatched junction bases numbered 4, after V lost 5 bases and J lost 0 bases. The CDR3 extends over 18 amino acids. CDR1 and CDR2 from the germline V gene are SGHTA and FQGNSA. CDR3 sequence (DNA): TGTGCCAGCAGCACGGGACTAGCGGGAGGGCCCTCCTACAATGAGCAGTTCTTC. It translates to CASSTGLAGGPSYNEQFF.

The chain employs TRBV23-1 and TRBJ2-1; 8 bases fit TRBD2. TRBV23-1 is designated an ORF whose function remains uncertain. This CDR3 is 17 amino acids long. With V trimmed by 5 bases and J by 2 bases, 11 bases remained unmatched. Here the CDR3 reads CASSYLPGGAPYNEQFF. CDR3 nucleotide sequence: TGCGCCAGCAGTTACCTCCCGGGAGGGGCCCCCTACAATGAGCAGTTCTTC.

The chain joins TRBV14 to TRBJ1-1; possibly TRBD1 for D (6 bases). Germline V gene data show CDR1 as SGHDN and CDR2 as FVKESK. This CDR3 region has 15 residues. Trimming left V 4 bases short and J 0 bases short, with 12 bases between. The CDR3 bases are TGTGCCAGCAGCCTCAGGGGACGGATGAACACTGAAGCTTTCTTT. Protein product: CASSLRGRMNTEAFF. Complete variable domain (other parts from reference TRBV14 and TRBJ1-1): EAGVTQFPSHSVIEKGQTVTLRCDPISGHDNLYWYRRVMGKEIKFLLHFVKESKQDESGMPNNRFLAERTGGTYSTLKVQPAELEDSGVYFCASSLRGRMNTEAFFGQGTRLTVV.

Only one count was recorded for this clone. The chain has TRBV11-2 and TRBJ2-7; 11 bases match TRBD2. Trimming removed 6 bases from V and 5 bases from J; junction bases left unmatched: 6. This CDR3 spans 14 amino acids. Germline-derived CDR1 and CDR2 are SGHAT and FQNNGV. DNA for the CDR3: TGTGCCAGCAGTCGGACTAGCGGGTCCCACGAGCAGTACTTC. It specifies CASSRTSGSHEQYF.

The chain couples TRBV18 to TRBJ1-6; possible D gene TRBD1, 6 bases. The CDR3 has 15 amino acids. The germline gives CDR1 KGHSH, CDR2 LQKENI. V was clipped by 4 bases and J by 7 bases, with 14 bases between them. The chain's CDR3 is CASSRYREVNSPLHF. The CDR3 coding sequence is TGTGCCAGCTCACGATACAGGGAGGTAAATTCACCCCTCCACTTT.

With regard to this clone: Germline and junction disagree at one end, which may indicate a read error. The genes are TRBV28 and TRBJ2-4, with TRBD1 identical over 9 bases. This CDR3 is 14 amino acids long. Per germline, CDR1 MDHEN and CDR2 SYDVKM. In nucleotides, the CDR3 is TGTGCCAGCAGTTTAACGGGGGGTTCGGGACAGGGAAGCTTC. Its translation is CASSLTGGSGQGSF. The entire variable domain, with the rest obtained from reference TRBV28 and TRBJ2-4, is as follows: DVKVTQSSRYLVKRTGEKVFLECVQDMDHENMFWYRQDPGLGLRLIYFSYDVKMKEKGDIPEGYSVSREKKERFSLILESASTNQTSMYLCASSLTGGSGQGSFGAGTRLSVL.

The chain has TRBV18 and TRBJ2-1; 10 bases map to TRBD1. Germline V gives CDR1 KGHSH, CDR2 LQKENI. Trimming removed 2 bases from V and 6 bases from J; junction bases left unmatched: 10. This CDR3 has 17 amino acids. The CDR3 region is CASSPRGAGTGVNEQFF. CDR3 bases: TGTGCCAGCTCACCAAGGGGGGCCGGGACAGGGGTCAATGAGCAGTTCTTC.

The chain carries TRBV27 and TRBJ2-1, with 10 bases identical to TRBD1. Looked up from germline, CDR1 is MNHEY and CDR2 is SMNVEV (reference sequence). The CDR3 loop spans 16 amino acids. The V gene end was trimmed by 4 bases and the J gene end by 3 bases; junction bases not matched to a gene: 6. The CDR3 reads CASSSLGQGGYNEQFF. The CDR3 region has the DNA TGTGCCAGCAGTTCCCTTGGACAGGGGGGCTACAATGAGCAGTTCTTC.

This clone appeared once. The rearrangement joins TRBV28 to TRBJ2-7; possibly TRBD2 for D (6 bases). The CDR3 covers 14 residues. Trimming pared 9 bases from V and 4 bases from J, leaving 19 bases between. Germline CDR1 is MDHEN and CDR2 is SYDVKM. DNA for the CDR3: TGTGCCAGTATAGGGAGGCAAGTTAATTACGAGCAGTACTTC. Residues: CASIGRQVNYEQYF.